This T cell receptor beta chain was sequenced for a study of radiation and T cells in renal cell carcinoma. The method was immunoSEQ multiplex PCR; TCRdb's version includes in-frame clones alone and lacks a portion of them. The sample has just over 150,000 clones; 80% to 90% are singletons. Trimming cost V 3 bases and J 0 bases, with 10 bases left between them. CDR3 length: 14 residues. CDR1 and CDR2 from the germline V gene are SGHKS and YYEKEE (reference sequence). Concerning this clone: The antigen is unknown.

Time point in this sample: blood 2 weeks post-SBRT. As to treatment: 15 Gy SBRT to primary tumor, nephrectomy 4 weeks later. Radiation-treated patients gave blood at baseline, week 2 and week 4. The patient's renal cell carcinoma had clear cell pathology. Study-level results: Without pretreatment biopsies, baseline tumor clonotype presence was undetermined.

The chain carries TRBV5-5 and TRBJ2-7; no clear D gene. The starting material was blood, obtained from a patient whose treatment included radiotherapy and nephrectomy. The origin of this receptor is a woman in her 50s with renal cell carcinoma. The CDR3 sequence is CASSSGMVSYEQYF. CDR3 nucleotides: TGTGCCAGCAGCTCCGGTATGGTCTCCTACGAGCAGTACTTC.